Sequencing of this TCR beta chain was carried out in a study of CD4 and CD8 cells across lung adenocarcinoma regions. Donors had localized lung adenocarcinoma, a non-small cell lung cancer. TCRdb itself ran the PCR reads through MiXCR, one entry per CDR3 protein. This table has around 5,200 distinct CDR3 sequences, 50% appearing once. This clonotype ranks as medium-sized. Trimming cost V 0 bases and J 5 bases; bases outside gene matches: 7. Germline assignment: CDR1 WSHSY and CDR2 SAAADI. The CDR3 has 16 amino acids. The receptor comes from a male donor with lung adenocarcinoma. The CD4 and CD8 labels of this study may be unreliable. Sequenced sample: CD4+ T cells from the margin of a lung tumor. The V call is TRBV10-2, the J call TRBJ1-5, with 7 positions matching TRBD1. In DNA, the CDR3 is TGCGCCAGCAGTGAGTCGGACCAGGGGGTAGATCAGCCCCAGCATTTT. As protein: CASSESDQGVDQPQHF.